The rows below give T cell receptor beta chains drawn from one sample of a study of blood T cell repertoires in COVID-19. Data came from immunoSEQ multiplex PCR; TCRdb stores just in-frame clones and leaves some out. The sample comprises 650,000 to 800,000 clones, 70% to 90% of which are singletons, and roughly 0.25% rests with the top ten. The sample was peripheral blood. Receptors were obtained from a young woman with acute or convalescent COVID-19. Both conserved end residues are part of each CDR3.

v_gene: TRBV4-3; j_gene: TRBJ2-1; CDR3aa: CASSQGGPGTGGDEQFF
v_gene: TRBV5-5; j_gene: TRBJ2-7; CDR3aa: CASSLVAGPSSYEQYF
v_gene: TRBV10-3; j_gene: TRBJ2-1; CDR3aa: CAIRETSGGTNEQFF
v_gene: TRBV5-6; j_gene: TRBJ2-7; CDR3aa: CASSLGAGVYEQYF
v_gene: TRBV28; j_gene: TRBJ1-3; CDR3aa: CASSATGGSGNTIYF
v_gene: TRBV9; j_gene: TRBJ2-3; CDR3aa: CASSQGDGTDTQYF
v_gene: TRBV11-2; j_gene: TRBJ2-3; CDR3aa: CASSLEFPRGGVTDTQYF
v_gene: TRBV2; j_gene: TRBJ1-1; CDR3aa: CARLMNTEAFF
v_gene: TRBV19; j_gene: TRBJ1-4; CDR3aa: CASSAGVEEKLFF
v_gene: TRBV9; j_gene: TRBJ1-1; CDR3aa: CASSEGVLGTEAFF
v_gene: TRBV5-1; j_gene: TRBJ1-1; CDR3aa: CASSLVAGRATEAFF
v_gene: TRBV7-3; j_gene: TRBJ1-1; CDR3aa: CASSFSPNTEAFF
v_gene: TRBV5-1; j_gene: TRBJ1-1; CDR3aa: CASSLKTGQVRNTEAFF
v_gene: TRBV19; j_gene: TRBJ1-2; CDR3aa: CASSIGQGNYGYTF
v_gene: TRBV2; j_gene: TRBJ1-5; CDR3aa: CASTPGQGGRPQHF
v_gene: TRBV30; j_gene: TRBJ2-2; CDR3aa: CAWVTETGELFF
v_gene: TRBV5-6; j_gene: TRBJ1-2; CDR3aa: CASSLGGGGNVGYGYTF
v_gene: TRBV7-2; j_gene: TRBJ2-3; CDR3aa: CASSPQGTLVTDTQYF
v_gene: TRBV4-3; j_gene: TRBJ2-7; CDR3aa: CASSPGLADQQYF
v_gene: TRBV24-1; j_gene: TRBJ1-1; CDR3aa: CATSNRGITEAFF
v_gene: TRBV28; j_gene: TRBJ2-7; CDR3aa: CASSTRDRVVPQYF
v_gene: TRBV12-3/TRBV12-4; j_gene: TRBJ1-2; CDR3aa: CASSLDNSGYTF
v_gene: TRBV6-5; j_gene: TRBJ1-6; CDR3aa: CATPSRTGDNSPLHF
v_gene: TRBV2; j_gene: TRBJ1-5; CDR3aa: CASSEKGQGYNQPQHF
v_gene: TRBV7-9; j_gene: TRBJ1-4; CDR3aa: CASSKRQGTNEKLFF
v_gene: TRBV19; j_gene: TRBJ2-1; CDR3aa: CASSILGAKVNEQFF
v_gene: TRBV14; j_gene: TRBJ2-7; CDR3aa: CASSLSGHYEQYF